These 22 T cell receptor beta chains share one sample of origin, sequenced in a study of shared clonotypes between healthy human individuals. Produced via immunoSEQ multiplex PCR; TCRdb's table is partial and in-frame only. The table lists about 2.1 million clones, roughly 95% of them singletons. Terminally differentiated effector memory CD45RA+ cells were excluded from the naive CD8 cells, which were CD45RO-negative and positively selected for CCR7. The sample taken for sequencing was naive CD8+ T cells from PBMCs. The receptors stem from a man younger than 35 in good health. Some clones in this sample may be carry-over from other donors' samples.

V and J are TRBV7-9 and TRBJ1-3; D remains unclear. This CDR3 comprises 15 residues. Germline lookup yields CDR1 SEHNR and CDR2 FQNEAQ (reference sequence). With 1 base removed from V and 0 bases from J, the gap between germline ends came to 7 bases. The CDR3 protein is CASSLGADSGNTIYF. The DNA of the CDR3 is TGTGCCAGCAGCTTAGGGGCGGACTCTGGAAACACCATATATTTT.

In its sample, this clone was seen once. CDR3 in DNA: TGTGCCAGCAGCCAAGGTATCCGAGGGTACAATCAGCCCCAGCATTTT. It yields the protein CASSQGIRGYNQPQHF. The V gene is TRBV4-2, the J gene TRBJ1-5; D is unclear. The CDR3 runs 16 residues. Germline V gene data show CDR1 as LGHNA and CDR2 as YNFKEQ. V shed 1 base and J shed 3 bases, with 13 bases lying between them.

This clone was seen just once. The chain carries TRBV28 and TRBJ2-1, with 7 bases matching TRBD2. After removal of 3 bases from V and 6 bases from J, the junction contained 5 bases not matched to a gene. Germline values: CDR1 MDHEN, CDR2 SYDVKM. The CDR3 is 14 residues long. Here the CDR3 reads CASSFREARNEQFF. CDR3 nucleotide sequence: TGTGCCAGCAGTTTCCGGGAGGCCCGCAATGAGCAGTTCTTC.

CDR3 sequence (DNA): TGTGCCAGCAGTTTAGAACAGGGTCTAAACACTGAAGCTTTCTTT. Translation gives CASSLEQGLNTEAFF. This chain connects TRBV28 to TRBJ1-1; a possible D gene is TRBD1 (6 bases). With 2 bases removed from V and 2 bases from J, the gap between germline ends came to 12 bases. The CDR3 runs 15 residues. The V gene's germline CDR1 is MDHEN and CDR2 SYDVKM.

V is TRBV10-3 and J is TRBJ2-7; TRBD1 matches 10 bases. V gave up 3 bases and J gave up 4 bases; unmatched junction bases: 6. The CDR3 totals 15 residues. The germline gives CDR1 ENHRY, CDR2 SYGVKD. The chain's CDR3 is CAISDRDRGPYEQYF. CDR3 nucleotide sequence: TGTGCCATCAGTGACCGGGACAGGGGTCCGTACGAGCAGTACTTC.

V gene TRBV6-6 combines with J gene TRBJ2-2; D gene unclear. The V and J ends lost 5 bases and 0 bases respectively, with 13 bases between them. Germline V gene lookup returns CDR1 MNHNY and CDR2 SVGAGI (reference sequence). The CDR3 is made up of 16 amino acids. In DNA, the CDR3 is TGTGCCAGCAGTGTGAGTAGGCCCCCGAACACCGGGGAGCTGTTTTTT. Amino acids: CASSVSRPPNTGELFF.

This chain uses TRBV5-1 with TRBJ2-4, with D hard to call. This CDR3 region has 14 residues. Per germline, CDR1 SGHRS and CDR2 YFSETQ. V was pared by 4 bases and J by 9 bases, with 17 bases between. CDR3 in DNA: TGCGCCAGCAGCATCGACACAAGCCTCGGCATTCAGTACTTC. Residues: CASSIDTSLGIQYF.

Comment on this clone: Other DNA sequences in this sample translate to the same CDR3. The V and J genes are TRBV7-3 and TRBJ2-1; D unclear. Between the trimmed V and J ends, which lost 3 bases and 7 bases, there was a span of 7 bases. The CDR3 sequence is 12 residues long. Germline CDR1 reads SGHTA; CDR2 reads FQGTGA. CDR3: CASSFPGNEQFF. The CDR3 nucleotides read TGTGCCAGCAGCTTCCCCGGGAATGAGCAGTTCTTC.

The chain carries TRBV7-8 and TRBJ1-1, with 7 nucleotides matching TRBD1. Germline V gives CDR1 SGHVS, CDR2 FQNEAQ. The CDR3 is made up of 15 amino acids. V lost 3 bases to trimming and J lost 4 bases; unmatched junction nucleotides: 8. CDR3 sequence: CASSFMTGKGTEAFF. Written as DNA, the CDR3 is TGTGCCAGCAGCTTCATGACAGGGAAGGGCACTGAAGCTTTCTTT.

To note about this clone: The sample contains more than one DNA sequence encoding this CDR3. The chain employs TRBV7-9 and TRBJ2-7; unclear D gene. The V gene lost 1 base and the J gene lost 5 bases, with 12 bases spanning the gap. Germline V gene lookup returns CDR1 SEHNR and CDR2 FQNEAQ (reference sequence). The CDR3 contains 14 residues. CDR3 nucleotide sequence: TGTGCCAGCAGCTTAGTCGGCCTCGCGGACGAGCAGTACTTC. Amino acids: CASSLVGLADEQYF.

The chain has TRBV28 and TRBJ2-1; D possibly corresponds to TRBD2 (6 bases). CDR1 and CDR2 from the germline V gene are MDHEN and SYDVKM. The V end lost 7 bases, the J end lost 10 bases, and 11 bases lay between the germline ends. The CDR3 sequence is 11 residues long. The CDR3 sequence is CASTGGSEQFF. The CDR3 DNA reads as TGTGCCAGCACTGGAGGGAGCGAGCAGTTCTTC.

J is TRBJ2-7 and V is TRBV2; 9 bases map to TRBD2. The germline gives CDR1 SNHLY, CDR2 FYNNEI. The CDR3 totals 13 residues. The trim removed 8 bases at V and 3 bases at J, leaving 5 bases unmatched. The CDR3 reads CASGKREVYEQYF. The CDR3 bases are TGTGCCAGCGGGAAGCGGGAGGTCTACGAGCAGTACTTC.

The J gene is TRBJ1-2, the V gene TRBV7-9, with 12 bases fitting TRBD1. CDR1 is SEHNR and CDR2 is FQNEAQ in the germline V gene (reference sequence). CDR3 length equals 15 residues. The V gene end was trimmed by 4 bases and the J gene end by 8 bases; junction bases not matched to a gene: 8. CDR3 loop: CASSSGTGGLRGYTF. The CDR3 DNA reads TGTGCCAGCAGCTCGGGGACAGGGGGCCTTCGGGGCTACACCTTC.

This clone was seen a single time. The CDR3 bases are TGTGCCAGCAGTACCGGGATCCAAGAGACCCAGTACTTC. It translates to CASSTGIQETQYF. V gene TRBV6-5 combines with J gene TRBJ2-5; D is perhaps TRBD2 (5 bases). CDR1 is MNHEY, CDR2 SVGAGI, per germline. This CDR3 is built from 13 residues. The germline V and J ends were trimmed by 5 bases and 1 base, with 8 bases remaining between them.

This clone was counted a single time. This CDR3 is CASSPDRGNEQYF. The CDR3 bases are TGTGCCAGCAGTCCGGACAGGGGGAACGAGCAGTACTTC. The gene calls are TRBV28 and TRBJ2-7, with 10 nucleotides matching TRBD1. This CDR3 comprises 13 residues. Germline CDR1 MDHEN, CDR2 SYDVKM. With V trimmed by 5 bases and J by 5 bases, 3 bases remained unmatched.

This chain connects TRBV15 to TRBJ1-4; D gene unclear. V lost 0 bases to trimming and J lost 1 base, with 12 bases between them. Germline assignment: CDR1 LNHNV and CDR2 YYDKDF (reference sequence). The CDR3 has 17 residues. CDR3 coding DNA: TGTGCCACCAGCAGAGATTTCTCGGGAGTAACTAATGAAAAACTGTTTTTT. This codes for CATSRDFSGVTNEKLFF.

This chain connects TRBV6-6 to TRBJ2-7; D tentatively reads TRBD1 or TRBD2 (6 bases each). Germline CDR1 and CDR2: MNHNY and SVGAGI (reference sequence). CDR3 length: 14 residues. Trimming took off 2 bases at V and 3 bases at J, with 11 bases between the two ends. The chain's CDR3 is CASSYGGPGYEQYF. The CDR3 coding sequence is TGTGCCAGCAGTTACGGGGGGCCAGGCTACGAGCAGTACTTC.

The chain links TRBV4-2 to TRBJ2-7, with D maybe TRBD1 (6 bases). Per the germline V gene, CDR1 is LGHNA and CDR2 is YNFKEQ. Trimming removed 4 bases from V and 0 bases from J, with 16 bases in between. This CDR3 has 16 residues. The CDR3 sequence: CASSPETGRSSYEQYF. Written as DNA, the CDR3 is TGTGCCAGCAGCCCAGAAACAGGGCGCTCCTCCTACGAGCAGTACTTC.

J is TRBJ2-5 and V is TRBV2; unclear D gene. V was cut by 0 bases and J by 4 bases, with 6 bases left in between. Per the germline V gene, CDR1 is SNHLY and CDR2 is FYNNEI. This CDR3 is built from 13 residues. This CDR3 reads CASSEAYGETQYF. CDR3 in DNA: TGTGCCAGCAGTGAAGCTTACGGAGAGACCCAGTACTTC.

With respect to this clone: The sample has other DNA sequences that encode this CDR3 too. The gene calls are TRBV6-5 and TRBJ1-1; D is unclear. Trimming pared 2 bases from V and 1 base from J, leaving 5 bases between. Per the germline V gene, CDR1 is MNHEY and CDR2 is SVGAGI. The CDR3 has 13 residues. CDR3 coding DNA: TGTGCCAGCAGTTACGGTGAGAACACTGAAGCTTTCTTT. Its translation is CASSYGENTEAFF.

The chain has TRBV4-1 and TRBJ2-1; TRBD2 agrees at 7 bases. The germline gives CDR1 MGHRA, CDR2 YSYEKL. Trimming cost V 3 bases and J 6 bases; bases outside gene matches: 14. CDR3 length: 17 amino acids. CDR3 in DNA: TGCGCCAGCAGCCACCCAACGACGGGGGGTAAAGTCAATGAGCAGTTCTTC. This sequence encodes CASSHPTTGGKVNEQFF.

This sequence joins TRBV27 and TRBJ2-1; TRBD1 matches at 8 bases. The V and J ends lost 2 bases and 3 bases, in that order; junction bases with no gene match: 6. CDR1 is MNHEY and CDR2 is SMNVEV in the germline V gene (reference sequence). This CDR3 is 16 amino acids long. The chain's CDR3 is CASSLMGDRSYNEQFF. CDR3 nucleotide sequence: TGTGCCAGCAGTTTAATGGGGGACAGGAGCTACAATGAGCAGTTCTTC.